This T cell receptor beta chain was identified during a study of blood T cell repertoires in COVID-19. In the study overall: The cDNA or gDNA used as material had been derived from T cells, B-cell-depleted T cells, or PBMCs.

The table came from immunoSEQ multiplex PCR; TCRdb's copy has only in-frame clones and leaves some out. This table holds some 27,000 clones, about 80% found once. Trimming at V came to 5 bases and at J to 6 bases, leaving 9 bases not matched to a gene. Per germline, CDR1 SGHVS and CDR2 FNYEAQ. The CDR3 has 15 amino acids. The rearrangement links TRBV7-6 to TRBJ1-5; 8 bases are shared with TRBD1. The receptor was isolated from a man in his sixties or seventies with acute or convalescent COVID-19. Sequencing was carried out using peripheral blood. CDR3 sequence: CASSATGGVGQPQHF. CDR3 nucleotides: TGTGCCAGCAGCGCAACAGGGGGGGTGGGTCAGCCCCAGCATTTT.